This T cell receptor beta chain was sequenced during a study of shared clonotypes between healthy human individuals. On the study more broadly: Used for every donor were three CD4 naive, three CD4 memory, two CD8 naive and one CD8 memory plate. Study-level results: Exclusively blood specimens were collected; tissue repertoires likely differ. In contrast to clonotypes shared by all four donors, non-shared clonotypes had lower generation probabilities.

This clone is a singleton in its sample. Antigen: not known. Execution of the assay was at deep level. Method: immunoSEQ multiplex PCR; TCRdb's copy keeps in-frame clones and lacks some. This sample has some 2.4 million clones, with approximately 94% found just once. CDR1 is SEHNR, CDR2 FQNEAQ, per germline (reference sequence). This CDR3 spans 13 amino acids. Trimming removed 4 bases from V and 5 bases from J, with 11 bases in between. The sample comprised naive CD4+ T cells from PBMCs. Documented subset: CD45RA+ positively selected. This chain joins TRBV7-9 and TRBJ2-5; maybe TRBD1 (6 bases). This receptor was identified in a man younger than 35 in good health. Some clones in this sample may be carry-over from other donors' samples. This chain's CDR3 is CASSYRVGETQYF. The CDR3, as DNA: TGTGCCAGCAGCTACAGGGTTGGGGAGACCCAGTACTTC. Full variable domain (remainder filled in from reference TRBV7-9 and TRBJ2-5): DTGVSQNPRHKITKRGQNVTFRCDPISEHNRLYWYRQTLGQGPEFLTYFQNEAQLEKSRLLSDRFSAERPKGSFSTLEIQRTEQGDSAMYLCASSYRVGETQYFGPGTRLLVL.